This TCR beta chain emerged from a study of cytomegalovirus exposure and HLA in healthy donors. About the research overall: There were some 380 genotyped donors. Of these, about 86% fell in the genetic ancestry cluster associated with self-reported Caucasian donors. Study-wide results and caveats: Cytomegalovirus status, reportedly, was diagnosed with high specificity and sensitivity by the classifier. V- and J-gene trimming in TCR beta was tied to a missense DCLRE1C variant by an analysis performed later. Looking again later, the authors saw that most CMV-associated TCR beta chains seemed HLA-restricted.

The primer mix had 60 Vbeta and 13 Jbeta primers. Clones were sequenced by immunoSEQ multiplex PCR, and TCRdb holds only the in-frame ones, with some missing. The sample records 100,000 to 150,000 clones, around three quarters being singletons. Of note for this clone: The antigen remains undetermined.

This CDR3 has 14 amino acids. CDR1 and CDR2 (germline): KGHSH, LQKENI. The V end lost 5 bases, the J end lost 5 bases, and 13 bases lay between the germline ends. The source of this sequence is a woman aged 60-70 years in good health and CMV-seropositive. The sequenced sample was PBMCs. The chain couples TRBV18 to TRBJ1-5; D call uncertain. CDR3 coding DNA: TGTGCCAGCTCATCAAGAATAGGAGATCAGCCCCAGCATTTT. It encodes CASSSRIGDQPQHF.